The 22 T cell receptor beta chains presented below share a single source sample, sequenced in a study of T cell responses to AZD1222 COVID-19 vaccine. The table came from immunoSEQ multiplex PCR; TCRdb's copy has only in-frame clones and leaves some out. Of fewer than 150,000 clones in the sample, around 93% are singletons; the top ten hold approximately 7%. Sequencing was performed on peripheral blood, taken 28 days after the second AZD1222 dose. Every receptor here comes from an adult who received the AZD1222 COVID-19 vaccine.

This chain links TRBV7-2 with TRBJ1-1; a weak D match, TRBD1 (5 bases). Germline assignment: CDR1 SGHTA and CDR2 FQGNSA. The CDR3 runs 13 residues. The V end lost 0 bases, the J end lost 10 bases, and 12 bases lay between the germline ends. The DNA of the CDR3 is TGTGCCAGCAGCTTAGCCGGGGGAGAACGAGCTTTCTTT. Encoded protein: CASSLAGGERAFF. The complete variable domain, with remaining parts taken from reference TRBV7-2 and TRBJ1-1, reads GAGVSQSPSNKVTEKGKDVELRCDPISGHTALYWYRQSLGQGLEFLIYFQGNSAPDKSGLPSDRFSAERTGGSVSTLTIQRTQQEDSAVYLCASSLAGGERAFFGQGTRLTVV.

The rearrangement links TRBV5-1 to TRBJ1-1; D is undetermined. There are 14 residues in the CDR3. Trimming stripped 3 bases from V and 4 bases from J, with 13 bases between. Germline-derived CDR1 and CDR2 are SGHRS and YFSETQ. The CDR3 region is CASSSVSTSTEAFF. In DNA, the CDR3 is TGCGCCAGCAGCTCGGTGTCAACGAGCACTGAAGCTTTCTTT. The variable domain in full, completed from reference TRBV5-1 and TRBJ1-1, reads KAGVTQTPRYLIKTRGQQVTLSCSPISGHRSVSWYQQTPGQGLQFLFEYFSETQRNKGNFPGRFSGRQFSNSRSEMNVSTLELGDSALYLCASSSVSTSTEAFFGQGTRLTVV.

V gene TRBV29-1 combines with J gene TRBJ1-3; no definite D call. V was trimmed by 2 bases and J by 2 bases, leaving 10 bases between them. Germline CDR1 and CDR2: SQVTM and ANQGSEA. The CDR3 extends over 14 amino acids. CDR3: CSVERVGTGNTIYF. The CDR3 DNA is TGCAGCGTTGAACGGGTGGGGACTGGAAACACCATATATTTT.

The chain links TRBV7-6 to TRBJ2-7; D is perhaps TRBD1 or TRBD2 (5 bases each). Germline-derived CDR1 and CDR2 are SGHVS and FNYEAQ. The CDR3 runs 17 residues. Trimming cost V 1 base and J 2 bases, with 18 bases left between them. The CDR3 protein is CASSLVVFGDETYEQYF. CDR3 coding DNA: TGTGCCAGCAGCTTAGTGGTCTTCGGGGACGAGACCTACGAGCAGTACTTC.

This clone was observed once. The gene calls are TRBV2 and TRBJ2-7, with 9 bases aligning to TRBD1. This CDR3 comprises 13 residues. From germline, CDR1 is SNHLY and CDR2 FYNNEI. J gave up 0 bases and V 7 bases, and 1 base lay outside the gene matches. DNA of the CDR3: TGTGCCAGCACGACAGGGGGCTCCTACGAGCAGTACTTC. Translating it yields CASTTGGSYEQYF.

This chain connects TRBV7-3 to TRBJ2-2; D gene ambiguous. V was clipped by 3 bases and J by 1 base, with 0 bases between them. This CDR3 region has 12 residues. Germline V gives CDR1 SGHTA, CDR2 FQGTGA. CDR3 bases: TGTGCCAGCAGCTTGAACACCGGGGAGCTGTTTTTT. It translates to CASSLNTGELFF.

CDR3 bases: TGCGCCAGCAGCCTACTTCCGACAGGGGTAAGCACAGATACGCAGTATTTT. Protein product: CASSLLPTGVSTDTQYF. The chain is built from TRBV4-1 and TRBJ2-3; TRBD1 matches 8 bases. V lost 4 bases to trimming and J lost 0 bases; unmatched junction nucleotides: 9. The CDR3 extends over 17 amino acids. The germline CDR1 and CDR2 sequences are MGHRA and YSYEKL.

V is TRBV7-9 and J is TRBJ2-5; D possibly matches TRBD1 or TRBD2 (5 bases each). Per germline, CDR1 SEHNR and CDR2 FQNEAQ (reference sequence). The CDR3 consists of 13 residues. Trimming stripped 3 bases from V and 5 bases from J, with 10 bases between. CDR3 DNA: TGTGCCAGCAGCTTGGGGGTAGGGGAGACCCAGTACTTC. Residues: CASSLGVGETQYF.

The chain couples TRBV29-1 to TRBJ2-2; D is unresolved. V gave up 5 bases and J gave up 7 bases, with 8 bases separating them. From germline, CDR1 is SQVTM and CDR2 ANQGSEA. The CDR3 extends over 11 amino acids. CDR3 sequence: CSVKSNGELFF. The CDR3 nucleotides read TGCAGCGTTAAGAGTAACGGGGAGCTGTTTTTT.

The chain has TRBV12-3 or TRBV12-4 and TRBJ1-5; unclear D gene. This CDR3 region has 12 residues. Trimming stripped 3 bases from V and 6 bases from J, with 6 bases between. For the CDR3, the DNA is TGTGCCAGCAGTTTTGGGGTTCAGCCCCAGCATTTT. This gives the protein CASSFGVQPQHF.

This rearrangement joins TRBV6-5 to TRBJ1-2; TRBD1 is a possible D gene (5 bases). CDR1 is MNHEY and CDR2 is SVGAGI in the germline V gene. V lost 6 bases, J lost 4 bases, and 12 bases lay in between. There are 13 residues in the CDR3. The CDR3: CASSYTGTYGYTF. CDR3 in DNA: TGTGCCAGCAGCTATACAGGCACCTATGGCTACACCTTC.

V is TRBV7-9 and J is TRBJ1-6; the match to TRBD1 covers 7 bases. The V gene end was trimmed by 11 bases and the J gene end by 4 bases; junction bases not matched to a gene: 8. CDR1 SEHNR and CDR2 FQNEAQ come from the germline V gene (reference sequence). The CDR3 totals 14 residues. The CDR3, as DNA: TGTGCCCGTCCAGGGACAGAATATAATTCACCCCTCCACTTT. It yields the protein CARPGTEYNSPLHF.

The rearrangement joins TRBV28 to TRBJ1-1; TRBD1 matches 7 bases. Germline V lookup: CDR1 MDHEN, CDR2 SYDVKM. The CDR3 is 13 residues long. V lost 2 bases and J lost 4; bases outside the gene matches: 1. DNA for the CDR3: TGTGCCAGCAGTTTAGGACAGGTCACTGAAGCTTTCTTT. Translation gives CASSLGQVTEAFF.

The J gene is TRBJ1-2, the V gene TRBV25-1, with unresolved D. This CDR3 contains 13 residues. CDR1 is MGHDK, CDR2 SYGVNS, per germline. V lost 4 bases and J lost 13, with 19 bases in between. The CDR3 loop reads CASSGKWQDLSTF. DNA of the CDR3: TGTGCCAGCAGTGGCAAATGGCAGGACCTCTCCACCTTC.

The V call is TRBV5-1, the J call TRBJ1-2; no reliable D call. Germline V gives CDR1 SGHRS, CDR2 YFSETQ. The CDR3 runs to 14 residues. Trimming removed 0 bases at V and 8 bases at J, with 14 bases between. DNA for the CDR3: TGCGCCAGCAGCTTGGATTTGGGGTCCGGGGGCTACACCTTC. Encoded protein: CASSLDLGSGGYTF. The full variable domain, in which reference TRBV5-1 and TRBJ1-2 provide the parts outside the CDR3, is KAGVTQTPRYLIKTRGQQVTLSCSPISGHRSVSWYQQTPGQGLQFLFEYFSETQRNKGNFPGRFSGRQFSNSRSEMNVSTLELGDSALYLCASSLDLGSGGYTFGSGTRLTVV.

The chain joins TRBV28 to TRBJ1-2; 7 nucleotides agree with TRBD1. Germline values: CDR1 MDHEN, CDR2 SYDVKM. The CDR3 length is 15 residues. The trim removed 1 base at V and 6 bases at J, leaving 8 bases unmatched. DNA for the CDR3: TGTGCCAGCAGTTTATCAGGGGGGCGAAATGATGGCTACACCTTC. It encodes CASSLSGGRNDGYTF.

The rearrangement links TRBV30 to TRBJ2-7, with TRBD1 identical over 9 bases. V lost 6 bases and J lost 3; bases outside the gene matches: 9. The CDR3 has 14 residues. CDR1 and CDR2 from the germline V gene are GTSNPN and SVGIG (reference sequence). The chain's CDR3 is CACFTGTGNYEQYF. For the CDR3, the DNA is TGTGCCTGTTTCACTGGGACAGGGAACTACGAGCAGTACTTC.

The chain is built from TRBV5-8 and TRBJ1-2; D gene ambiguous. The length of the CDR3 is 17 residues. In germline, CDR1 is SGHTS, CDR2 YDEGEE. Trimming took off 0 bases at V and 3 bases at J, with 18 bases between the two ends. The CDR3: CASSLVGSPEPDYGYTF. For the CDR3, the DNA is TGTGCCAGCAGCTTGGTGGGTTCTCCGGAACCCGACTATGGCTACACCTTC.

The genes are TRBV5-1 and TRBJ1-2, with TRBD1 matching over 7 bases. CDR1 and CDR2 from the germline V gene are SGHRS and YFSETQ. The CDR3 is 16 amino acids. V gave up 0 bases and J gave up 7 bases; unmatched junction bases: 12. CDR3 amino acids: CASSLAGTAFRGGYTF. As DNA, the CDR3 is TGCGCCAGCAGCTTGGCCGGGACAGCGTTCAGGGGTGGCTACACCTTC.

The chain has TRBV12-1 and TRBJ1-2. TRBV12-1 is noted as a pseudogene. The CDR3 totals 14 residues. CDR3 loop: CASSPKTGALSYTF. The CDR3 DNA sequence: TGTGCCAGCAGCCCAAAAACCGGGGCGCTGAGCTACACCTTC.

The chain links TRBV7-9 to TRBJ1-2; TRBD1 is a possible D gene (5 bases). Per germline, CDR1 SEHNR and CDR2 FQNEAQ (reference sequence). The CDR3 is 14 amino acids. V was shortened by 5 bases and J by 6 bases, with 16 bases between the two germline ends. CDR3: CASSTMGRNNGYTF. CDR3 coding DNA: TGTGCCAGCAGCACCATGGGACGGAACAATGGCTACACCTTC.

Here the CDR3 reads CASTKDSGIYEQYF. As DNA, the CDR3 is TGTGCCAGCACCAAGGACAGTGGGATCTACGAGCAGTACTTC. The rearrangement links TRBV6-5 to TRBJ2-7, with a possible D match to TRBD1 (6 bases). V lost 7 bases, J lost 3 bases, and 16 bases lay in between. The CDR3 is made up of 14 amino acids. The V gene's germline CDR1 is MNHEY and CDR2 SVGAGI.